The 10 T cell receptor beta chains presented below share a single source sample, sequenced in a study of identifying expanded T cells in peripheral blood. Method: immunoSEQ multiplex PCR; TCRdb's copy keeps in-frame clones and lacks some. The sample includes about 76,000 clones, about 83% of them seen just once. Sequencing was carried out using blood. All receptors come from a person between 18 and 75 years old in good health.

The V call is TRBV28, the J call TRBJ2-1; 8 bases line up with TRBD2. Germline CDR1 is MDHEN and CDR2 is SYDVKM. This CDR3 spans 18 amino acids. With V trimmed by 8 bases and J by 1 base, 16 bases remained unmatched. The CDR3 is CASPPGLASKSSYNEQFF. CDR3 bases: TGTGCCAGCCCCCCCGGACTAGCATCGAAGAGTTCCTACAATGAGCAGTTCTTC.

This clone was seen more than once but under ten times. The J gene is TRBJ1-1, the V gene TRBV2, with D possibly TRBD1 on 5 matching bases. Germline values: CDR1 SNHLY, CDR2 FYNNEI. This CDR3 region has 12 residues. V lost 6 bases and J lost 11, with 16 bases in between. For the CDR3, the DNA is TGTGCCAGCAGCGTGACAGATCTGGGGGCTTTCTTT. Translation gives CASSVTDLGAFF.

This clone has only a few counts. The rearrangement links TRBV2 to TRBJ1-3, with D possibly matching TRBD1 (5 bases). V lost 4 bases and J 2 bases, leaving 9 bases between the germline ends. The CDR3 is 14 residues long. Germline V CDR1 and CDR2: SNHLY, FYNNEI. This CDR3 is CASSGQNTGNTIYF. The CDR3 DNA sequence: TGTGCCAGCAGTGGACAGAATACTGGAAACACCATATATTTT.

The chain recombines TRBV28 with TRBJ2-2; D is perhaps TRBD1 or TRBD2 (6 bases each). Looked up from germline, CDR1 is MDHEN and CDR2 is SYDVKM. Between the trimmed V and J ends, which lost 3 bases and 4 bases, there was a span of 12 bases. CDR3 length equals 15 residues. CDR3 sequence reads: CASSFGGLGTGELFF. For the CDR3, the DNA is TGTGCCAGCAGTTTCGGGGGCTTGGGCACCGGGGAGCTGTTTTTT.

V gene TRBV6-5 combines with J gene TRBJ1-2; TRBD1 might be the D (6 bases). The ends were cut back, 4 bases at V and 7 bases at J, with 10 bases in the middle. Germline V gives CDR1 MNHEY, CDR2 SVGAGI. This CDR3 has 12 amino acids. CDR3 amino acids: CASSSGQFGYTF. DNA for the CDR3: TGTGCCAGCAGTTCCGGACAGTTTGGCTACACCTTC.

The V gene is TRBV7-2, the J gene TRBJ1-1, with D possibly TRBD1 on 5 matching bases. The CDR3 runs 15 residues. Per the germline V gene, CDR1 is SGHTA and CDR2 is FQGNSA. Between the trimmed V and J ends, which lost 5 bases and 1 base, there was a span of 14 bases. The chain's CDR3 is CASSPHGGTNTEAFF. In DNA form, the CDR3 reads TGTGCCAGCAGCCCCCACGGGGGAACGAACACTGAAGCTTTCTTT.

The V call is TRBV7-3, the J call TRBJ2-3, with 8 positions matching TRBD2. Germline values: CDR1 SGHTA, CDR2 FQGTGA. The CDR3 is 15 residues long. Unmatched junction bases numbered 1, after V lost 2 bases and J lost 0 bases. CDR3 residues: CASSLAGGSTDTQYF. CDR3 sequence (DNA): TGTGCCAGCAGCTTAGCGGGAGGCAGCACAGATACGCAGTATTTT.

This clone showed up just a few times. The gene calls are TRBV28 and TRBJ1-2; TRBD1 aligns across 7 bases. CDR1 and CDR2 (germline): MDHEN, SYDVKM. This CDR3 contains 14 residues. J gave up 3 bases and V 5 bases, and 6 bases lay outside the gene matches. The CDR3 region is CASSPRGIDYGYTF. The CDR3 bases are TGTGCCAGCAGTCCCAGGGGGATCGACTATGGCTACACCTTC.

The V gene is TRBV10-3, the J gene TRBJ2-2, with 8 bases lining up with TRBD2. Germline-derived CDR1 and CDR2 are ENHRY and SYGVKD. V trimming: 5 bases; J trimming: 3 bases; junction bases outside the gene matches: 2. The length of the CDR3 is 14 residues. CDR3 DNA: TGTGCCATCAGTTTTAGCGGGGACACCGGGGAGCTGTTTTTT. It yields the protein CAISFSGDTGELFF.

CDR3 nucleotides: TGTGCCAGCAGCCAAGTTGGGTGGGAAGAGACCCAGTACTTC. Its translation: CASSQVGWEETQYF. The genes are TRBV14 and TRBJ2-5; D remains ambiguous. The germline V gene has CDR1 SGHDN and CDR2 FVKESK. This CDR3 has 14 residues. V was shortened by 1 base and J by 3 bases, with 9 bases between the two germline ends.